These 22 T cell receptor beta chains originate from one sample sequenced in a study of blood T cell repertoires in COVID-19 (dated by TCRdb to the early 2020s). Library preparation was by the immunoSEQ multiplex PCR assay. Drawn from immuneACCESS, this table holds only the in-frame rearrangements with V and J called that TCRdb kept. Clones are partly lost; checked studies trace under half to an unresolved V gene and leave the rest unexplained. The sample data list fewer than 400,000 clones, and roughly 90% of these were observed just once. About 4.2% of the sample comes from the top ten. The sequenced sample was PBMCs or T cells enriched from blood (not recorded which). These receptors were obtained from a woman younger than 45 who had been exposed to COVID-19.

The chain links TRBV29-1 to TRBJ1-1; 10 positions agree with TRBD1. V trimming: 6 bases; J trimming: 5 bases; junction bases outside the gene matches: 6. CDR3 size: 13 residues. CDR1 is SQVTM, CDR2 ANQGSEA, per germline. In DNA, the CDR3 is TGCAGCGTACGACAGGGGGCGCGAACTGAAGCTTTCTTT. This gives the protein CSVRQGARTEAFF.

V is TRBV29-1 and J is TRBJ2-1; D possibly corresponds to TRBD2 (6 bases). V lost 3 bases and J lost 4, with 16 bases in between. CDR1 is SQVTM and CDR2 is ANQGSEA in the germline V gene. CDR3 length: 15 amino acids. The CDR3 DNA follows: TGCAGCGTTGATACTAGCTCCTCCTCTTACAATGAGCAGTTCTTC. Translating gives CSVDTSSSSYNEQFF.

The chain is built from TRBV7-3 and TRBJ2-5, with TRBD2 as a possible D gene (6 bases). V lost 4 bases to trimming and J lost 5 bases, with 17 bases between them. Germline V lookup: CDR1 SGHTA, CDR2 FQGTGA. CDR3 length equals 15 residues. CDR3 DNA: TGTGCCAGCAGCTCGGCGGGGAACCGCGGGGAGACCCAGTACTTC. Encoded protein: CASSSAGNRGETQYF. Full variable domain (missing parts from reference TRBV7-3 and TRBJ2-5): GAGVSQTPSNKVTEKGKYVELRCDPISGHTALYWYRQSLGQGPEFLIYFQGTGAADDSGLPNDRFFAVRPEGSVSTLKIQRTERGDSAVYLCASSSAGNRGETQYFGPGTRLLVL.

J is TRBJ2-2 and V is TRBV3-1 (or the pseudogene TRBV3-2), with a weak D call TRBD2 (5 bases). CDR1 and CDR2 from the germline V gene are LGHDT and YNNKEL (reference sequence). The V end was cut by 5 bases, the J end by 3 bases, with 19 bases between. The CDR3 covers 17 residues. In DNA form, the CDR3 reads TGTGCCAGCAGCTACCCACGTAGAGGGAAAGACACCGGGGAGCTGTTTTTT. Translation gives CASSYPRRGKDTGELFF.

CDR3 residues: CASSYRTDTQYF. Here the CDR3 DNA reads TGTGCCAGCAGCTACAGAACAGATACGCAGTATTTT. The genes are TRBV5-4 and TRBJ2-3; no clear D. The CDR3 covers 12 residues. The germline V and J ends were trimmed by 3 bases and 3 bases, with 5 bases remaining between them. The germline CDR1 and CDR2 sequences are SGHNT and YYREEE (reference sequence).

The chain couples TRBV9 to TRBJ1-1, with D possibly matching TRBD1 (5 bases). Germline V gene data show CDR1 as SGDLS and CDR2 as YYNGEE. The CDR3 sequence is 14 residues long. V dropped 0 bases and J dropped 4 bases, with 10 bases sitting between them. The CDR3 nucleotides read TGTGCCAGCAGCGTAGAGGGGAGGGGCACTGAAGCTTTCTTT. Its translation is CASSVEGRGTEAFF.

This clone was seen once. V is TRBV4-2 and J is TRBJ1-2, with no clear D. Trimming took off 1 base at V and 6 bases at J, with 18 bases between the two ends. The CDR3 loop spans 16 amino acids. Germline assignment: CDR1 LGHNA and CDR2 YNFKEQ. In DNA form, the CDR3 reads TGTGCCAGCAGCCAAGCCCTTGGAGGAAGCAACAATGGCTACACCTTC. It translates to CASSQALGGSNNGYTF.

A word on this clone: Other DNA variants within this sample encode the same CDR3. The genes are TRBV5-1 and TRBJ1-2; D is unresolved. The CDR3 totals 13 residues. Per germline, CDR1 SGHRS and CDR2 YFSETQ. With 0 bases removed from V and 5 bases from J, the gap between germline ends came to 8 bases. The CDR3 reads CASSLVGGYGYTF. In nucleotides, the CDR3 is TGCGCCAGCAGCTTGGTCGGAGGGTATGGCTACACCTTC.

The chain recombines TRBV13 with TRBJ1-3; D is unresolved. The CDR3 has 16 amino acids. The germline V gene has CDR1 PRHDT and CDR2 FYEKMQ (reference sequence). Trimming stripped 3 bases from V and 0 bases from J, with 12 bases between. The CDR3 loop is CASSFKLRRSGNTIYF. The CDR3 DNA sequence: TGTGCCAGCAGCTTCAAGCTCCGCCGCTCTGGAAACACCATATATTTT. Using reference TRBV13 and TRBJ1-3 for the parts outside the CDR3, the full variable domain is AAGVIQSPRHLIKEKRETATLKCYPIPRHDTVYWYQQGPGQDPQFLISFYEKMQSDKGSIPDRFSAQQFSDYHSELNMSSLELGDSALYFCASSFKLRRSGNTIYFGEGSWLTVV.

This clone was counted once. The genes are TRBV3-1 (or the pseudogene TRBV3-2) and TRBJ1-6; tentative D call: TRBD1 (5 bases). Germline lookup yields CDR1 LGHDT and CDR2 YNNKEL (reference sequence). CDR3 length: 16 amino acids. Between the trimmed V and J ends, which lost 5 bases and 4 bases, there was a span of 15 bases. The CDR3 DNA is TGTGCCAGCAGCACCCGACACGGGGGTTATAATTCACCCCTCCACTTT. Translation: CASSTRHGGYNSPLHF.

V gene TRBV5-1 combines with J gene TRBJ2-7; D unresolved. Between the trimmed V and J ends, which lost 2 bases and 3 bases, there was a span of 6 bases. Germline V CDR1 and CDR2: SGHRS, YFSETQ. This CDR3 region has 12 residues. CDR3 DNA sequence: TGCGCCAGCAGCTTACAAAACTACGAGCAGTACTTC. Protein sequence: CASSLQNYEQYF.

This clone appeared once. V gene TRBV11-2 combines with J gene TRBJ2-5; TRBD2 is a possible D gene (6 bases). The germline gives CDR1 SGHAT, CDR2 FQNNGV. The CDR3 has 14 residues. V lost 3 bases, J lost 1 base, and 9 bases lay in between. CDR3 region: CASSFLGLQETQYF. CDR3 nucleotide sequence: TGTGCCAGCAGCTTCTTGGGACTCCAAGAGACCCAGTACTTC.

The genes are TRBV5-1 and TRBJ2-7, with 9 bases aligning to TRBD1. This CDR3 has 14 amino acids. The germline V gene encodes CDR1 SGHRS and CDR2 YFSETQ. V lost 4 bases and J lost 3; bases outside the gene matches: 5. The CDR3 coding sequence is TGCGCCAGCAGCCCGGACAGGGGCGGCTACGAGCAGTACTTC. Encoded protein: CASSPDRGGYEQYF.

The chain combines TRBV5-1 with TRBJ1-4; D not certain. Germline assignment: CDR1 SGHRS and CDR2 YFSETQ. Trimming removed 4 bases from V and 4 bases from J, with 8 bases in between. There are 13 residues in the CDR3. CDR3 loop: CASSAPSNEKLFF. CDR3 sequence (DNA): TGCGCCAGCAGCGCGCCAAGTAATGAAAAACTGTTTTTT.

This chain links TRBV7-6 with TRBJ1-2; D perhaps matches TRBD1 (6 bases). Germline V CDR1 and CDR2: SGHVS, FNYEAQ. Deletions cut 5 bases from V and 5 bases from J, with 15 bases between. The CDR3 is 14 amino acids. As DNA, the CDR3 is TGTGCCAGCAGCCGGGGGGCCCTGAAGTATGGCTACACCTTC. Translating it yields CASSRGALKYGYTF.

V is TRBV6-5 and J is TRBJ1-4; weak D call: TRBD1 (5 bases). Germline CDR1 MNHEY, CDR2 SVGAGI. V lost 6 bases, J lost 3 bases, and 11 bases lay in between. CDR3 length equals 14 residues. The CDR3 coding sequence is TGTGCCAGCAGGAGACTAGGGGCTAATGAAAAACTGTTTTTT. It is translated as CASRRLGANEKLFF.

V is TRBV6-5 and J is TRBJ1-2, with TRBD1 identical over 7 bases. The CDR3 has 13 residues. The germline V gene has CDR1 MNHEY and CDR2 SVGAGI. The trim removed 6 bases at V and 3 bases at J, leaving 4 bases unmatched. CDR3 amino acids: CASRPTGDYGYTF. In DNA form, the CDR3 reads TGTGCCAGCAGACCCACAGGGGACTATGGCTACACCTTC.

This chain links TRBV19 with TRBJ2-1; 11 nucleotides agree with TRBD2. CDR3 length equals 13 residues. Germline CDR1 and CDR2: LNHDA and SQIVND (reference sequence). Trimming removed 7 bases from V and 8 bases from J; junction bases left unmatched: 4. Here the CDR3 reads CASTGTSGYEQFF. The CDR3 DNA is TGTGCCAGTACCGGGACTAGCGGATATGAGCAGTTCTTC.

This chain links TRBV4-1 with TRBJ2-5; 10 bases align to TRBD2. Germline V lookup: CDR1 MGHRA, CDR2 YSYEKL. V shed 4 bases, J shed 2 bases, and the junction held 4 bases outside the gene matches. This CDR3 spans 15 amino acids. CDR3 DNA sequence: TGCGCCAGCAGCCTACTAGCGGGGTCGCAAGAGACCCAGTACTTC. Protein sequence: CASSLLAGSQETQYF.

V and J are TRBV9 and TRBJ2-3; 9 bases map to TRBD1. CDR1 and CDR2 from the germline V gene are SGDLS and YYNGEE. The junction had 9 bases not matched to a gene; V was cut back by 4 bases and J by 6 bases. This CDR3 contains 15 residues. CDR3: CASSPWDRVRDTQYF. CDR3 in DNA: TGTGCCAGCAGCCCCTGGGACAGGGTGAGGGATACGCAGTATTTT. The full variable domain, in which reference TRBV9 and TRBJ2-3 provide the parts outside the CDR3, is DSGVTQTPKHLITATGQRVTLRCSPRSGDLSVYWYQQSLDQGLQFLIQYYNGEERAKGNILERFSAQQFPDLHSELNLSSLELGDSALYFCASSPWDRVRDTQYFGPGTRLTVL.

The V call is TRBV7-9, the J call TRBJ1-2; D call uncertain. The germline V gene has CDR1 SEHNR and CDR2 FQNEAQ (reference sequence). The ends were cut back, 7 bases at V and 4 bases at J, with 7 bases in the middle. The CDR3 consists of 11 residues. CDR3 in DNA: TGTGCCAGCACGGCCGGCTATGGCTACACCTTC. This encodes CASTAGYGYTF.

CDR3 in DNA: TGTGCCAGCAGCCCCCTACGGACAGGATCTAATTCACCCCTCCACTTT. Residues: CASSPLRTGSNSPLHF. The rearrangement uses TRBV7-9 and TRBJ1-6; 7 nucleotides line up with TRBD1. Unmatched junction bases numbered 10, after V lost 5 bases and J lost 6 bases. This CDR3 comprises 16 residues. CDR1 and CDR2 from the germline V gene are SEHNR and FQNEAQ (reference sequence).